These 20 T cell receptor beta chains came from one sample sequenced in a study of cytomegalovirus exposure and HLA in healthy donors. This PCR relied on a set of 60 Vbeta primers and 13 Jbeta primers. The assay was immunoSEQ multiplex PCR, and TCRdb's table has in-frame clones only and misses some. The sample spans about 130,000 clones; the ten largest clones claim over 1.5%. The specimen was PBMCs. The receptors stem from a man between 18 and 35 years old in good health and CMV-seronegative.

This chain uses TRBV5-1 with TRBJ1-1; D is possibly TRBD1 (5 bases). V dropped 3 bases and J dropped 5 bases, with 14 bases sitting between them. This CDR3 has 14 residues. CDR1 and CDR2 from the germline V gene are SGHRS and YFSETQ. The DNA for the CDR3 is TGCGCCAGCAGCTCCGGGACGGGGGTGACTGAAGCTTTCTTT. Amino acid sequence: CASSSGTGVTEAFF.

V is TRBV28 and J is TRBJ1-1; D remains ambiguous. The CDR3 has 14 amino acids. Per the germline V gene, CDR1 is MDHEN and CDR2 is SYDVKM. The ends were cut back, 5 bases at V and 1 base at J, with 11 bases in the middle. CDR3 sequence: CASSPFGPNTEAFF. The CDR3 region has the DNA TGTGCCAGCAGTCCTTTTGGCCCGAACACTGAAGCTTTCTTT.

The CDR3 region has the DNA TGTGCCAGCAGTTTTGGGTCAGACACCCACTATGGCTACACCTTC. Amino acids: CASSFGSDTHYGYTF. V usage is TRBV27 and J usage is TRBJ1-2; D unclear. The length of the CDR3 is 15 residues. V was clipped by 3 bases and J by 3 bases, with 14 bases between them. In germline, CDR1 is MNHEY, CDR2 SMNVEV (reference sequence).

The V gene is TRBV28, the J gene TRBJ1-5, with 9 bases aligning to TRBD1. CDR1 MDHEN and CDR2 SYDVKM come from the germline V gene. The J segment lost 1 base and the V segment lost 6 bases, leaving 7 bases of the junction unmatched. This CDR3 contains 16 residues. CDR3 protein: CASRTGGLLSNQPQHF. The CDR3 region has the DNA TGTGCCAGCAGAACAGGGGGCCTTTTGAGCAATCAGCCCCAGCATTTT.

As for this clone: The conserved final phenylalanine or tryptophan is absent from the CDR3, which likely points to a read error. The chain has TRBV4-1 and TRBJ2-7; unclear D gene. The V gene lost 2 bases and the J gene lost 9 bases, with 20 bases spanning the gap. The germline V gene has CDR1 MGHRA and CDR2 YSYEKL. The length of the CDR3 is 15 residues. This chain's CDR3 is CASSQSIVTRNGQYL. DNA of the CDR3: TGCGCCAGCAGCCAATCTATTGTTACCAGGAATGGGCAGTACCTC.

This chain uses TRBV10-3 with TRBJ1-1, with D perhaps matching TRBD1 (6 bases). V dropped 3 bases and J dropped 7 bases, with 9 bases sitting between them. This CDR3 contains 12 residues. Looked up from germline, CDR1 is ENHRY and CDR2 is SYGVKD. The DNA for the CDR3 is TGTGCCATCAGTGAAGGACAGCTTGAAGCTTTCTTT. Residues: CAISEGQLEAFF.

The V call is TRBV18, the J call TRBJ2-2, with 11 bases that match TRBD1. This CDR3 is 17 amino acids long. Unmatched junction bases numbered 10, after V lost 6 bases and J lost 4 bases. CDR1 is KGHSH, CDR2 LQKENI, per germline. For the CDR3, the DNA is TGTGCCAGCTCGACCCCATCCGGGACAGGGGGCACCGGGGAGCTGTTTTTT. This encodes CASSTPSGTGGTGELFF.

The chain links TRBV2 to TRBJ2-7, with D perhaps TRBD1 (7 bases). Germline values: CDR1 SNHLY, CDR2 FYNNEI. The germline V and J ends were trimmed by 4 bases and 3 bases, with 22 bases remaining between them. The CDR3 sequence is 17 residues long. Written as DNA, the CDR3 is TGTGCCAGCAGTGCGGGCAGGGGGGTGCTGCGGGACTACGAGCAGTACTTC. Protein sequence: CASSAGRGVLRDYEQYF.

The rearrangement joins TRBV5-1 to TRBJ2-3; tentative D call: TRBD2 (6 bases). Germline V CDR1 and CDR2: SGHRS, YFSETQ. Trimming removed 0 bases at V and 3 bases at J, with 11 bases between. The CDR3 is made up of 15 amino acids. The CDR3: CASSLGGRRTDTQYF. The CDR3 DNA sequence: TGCGCCAGCAGCTTGGGTGGGAGGCGGACAGATACGCAGTATTTT.

The chain is built from TRBV7-3 and TRBJ2-1; 9 bases fit TRBD2. The CDR3 is made up of 16 amino acids. With 4 bases clipped from V and 7 bases from J, the junction kept 11 bases outside the gene matches. CDR1 SGHTA and CDR2 FQGTGA come from the germline V gene. This chain's CDR3 is CASSYAFSGSRNEQFF. The CDR3 bases are TGTGCCAGCAGCTACGCCTTTAGCGGGAGTAGGAATGAGCAGTTCTTC.

The chain has TRBV10-1 and TRBJ2-1; 7 bases match TRBD1. The CDR3 loop spans 14 amino acids. J lost 4 bases, V lost 2 bases, and 2 bases had no gene match. Germline V gene sequence: CDR1 WNHNN, CDR2 SYGVQD (reference sequence). CDR3 loop: CASSEGTVYNEQFF. The CDR3 DNA reads as TGCGCCAGCAGTGAGGGGACAGTGTACAATGAGCAGTTCTTC.

The chain couples TRBV10-3 to TRBJ2-1; 12 bases match TRBD2. This CDR3 is 16 amino acids long. Germline V lookup: CDR1 ENHRY, CDR2 SYGVKD. The V segment lost 0 bases and the J segment 8 bases; nucleotides outside the gene matches: 5. CDR3 bases: TGTGCCATCAGTGAGTCGATCGCTAGCGGGAGGGATGAGCAGTTCTTC. As protein: CAISESIASGRDEQFF.

This rearrangement joins TRBV19 to TRBJ2-7; D is perhaps TRBD2 (6 bases). The ends were cut back, 9 bases at V and 4 bases at J, with 25 bases in the middle. Germline V gene data show CDR1 as LNHDA and CDR2 as SQIVND (reference sequence). This CDR3 comprises 16 residues. The CDR3 DNA is TGTGCCAGATCTCTCACGGGGGTCTTGGGGCTTTACGAGCAGTACTTC. Translation: CARSLTGVLGLYEQYF.

The chain carries TRBV9 and TRBJ1-5, with TRBD1 as a possible D gene (6 bases). There are 15 residues in the CDR3. The germline V and J ends were trimmed by 7 bases and 4 bases, with 18 bases remaining between them. Looked up from germline, CDR1 is SGDLS and CDR2 is YYNGEE. CDR3 DNA sequence: TGTGCCAGCGCCCCCTTGGACAGTCCTAATCAGCCCCAGCATTTT. Residues: CASAPLDSPNQPQHF. Looking up the rest from reference TRBV9 and TRBJ1-5 gives the full variable domain: DSGVTQTPKHLITATGQRVTLRCSPRSGDLSVYWYQQSLDQGLQFLIQYYNGEERAKGNILERFSAQQFPDLHSELNLSSLELGDSALYFCASAPLDSPNQPQHFGDGTRLSIL.

V is TRBV7-9 and J is TRBJ2-1; D not resolved. This CDR3 is built from 12 residues. Trimming stripped 3 bases from V and 10 bases from J, with 10 bases between. Germline CDR1 SEHNR, CDR2 FQNEAQ (reference sequence). CDR3 sequence: CASSFLRSEQFF. The CDR3 bases are TGTGCCAGCAGCTTCCTTAGAAGCGAGCAGTTCTTC. Supplemented by reference TRBV7-9 and TRBJ2-1, the full variable domain reads DTGVSQNPRHKITKRGQNVTFRCDPISEHNRLYWYRQTLGQGPEFLTYFQNEAQLEKSRLLSDRFSAERPKGSFSTLEIQRTEQGDSAMYLCASSFLRSEQFFGPGTRLTVL.

The chain links TRBV7-8 to TRBJ1-5; D unclear. Germline assignment: CDR1 SGHVS and CDR2 FQNEAQ. The length of the CDR3 is 13 residues. Trimming cost V 5 bases and J 2 bases, with 7 bases left between them. This CDR3 reads CASSRPGNQPQHF. CDR3 nucleotide sequence: TGTGCCAGCAGCCGCCCGGGCAATCAGCCCCAGCATTTT.

This chain connects TRBV5-4 to TRBJ1-1; D is perhaps TRBD1 (6 bases). Trimming pared 3 bases from V and 3 bases from J, leaving 15 bases between. CDR1 is SGHNT and CDR2 is YYREEE in the germline V gene (reference sequence). This CDR3 is built from 15 residues. The CDR3 sequence is CASSYTGKGDTEAFF. The DNA for the CDR3 is TGTGCCAGCAGCTACACAGGGAAAGGGGACACTGAAGCTTTCTTT.

The chain uses TRBV4-2 and TRBJ2-7, with TRBD2 identical over 10 bases. Germline CDR1 and CDR2: LGHNA and YNFKEQ. V shed 0 bases and J 10 bases; nucleotides not matched to a gene: 3. This CDR3 is built from 13 residues. The CDR3, as DNA: TGTGCCAGCAGCCAAGAGGGACTAGCGAAACAGTACTTC. Amino acids: CASSQEGLAKQYF.

The chain recombines TRBV19 with TRBJ2-3, with D hard to call. V lost 4 bases to trimming and J lost 4 bases, with 9 bases between them. This CDR3 has 13 residues. CDR1 is LNHDA and CDR2 is SQIVND in the germline V gene (reference sequence). The CDR3 region has the DNA TGTGCCAGTAGTAATAAGCGCGCAGATACGCAGTATTTT. This sequence encodes CASSNKRADTQYF. The full variable domain, rest sourced from reference TRBV19 and TRBJ2-3, is DGGITQSPKYLFRKEGQNVTLSCEQNLNHDAMYWYRQDPGQGLRLIYYSQIVNDFQKGDIAEGYSVSREKKESFPLTVTSAQKNPTAFYLCASSNKRADTQYFGPGTRLTVL.

This chain joins TRBV5-6 and TRBJ1-6; a possible D gene is TRBD1 (6 bases). The CDR3 consists of 14 residues. The germline gives CDR1 SGHDT, CDR2 YYEEEE. The V end lost 0 bases, the J end lost 6 bases, and 7 bases lay between the germline ends. The CDR3 DNA is TGTGCCAGCAGCTTGGGACAGGCTAATTCACCCCTCCACTTT. Translating gives CASSLGQANSPLHF.